The source of this TCR beta chain is a study of T cell clonality in common variable immunodeficiency. Study-wide results and limits: Reportedly, TCR beta sequences from common variable immunodeficiency showed fewer deletions and N-nucleotide insertions. TCRbeta clonality was increased in CVID versus healthy controls.

This clone was observed at least ten times. What it recognizes is unknown. The read gets to within 3 residues of the CDR3 end, and the germline J gene fills in the rest. Trimming removed 5 bases from V and 3 bases from J, with 10 bases in between. CDR1 and CDR2 (germline): SGHTA, FQGTGA. The CDR3 loop spans 13 amino acids. Libraries were prepared by immunoSEQ multiplex PCR; TCRdb keeps only in-frame clonotypes and omits some of them. The sample contains 50,000 to 65,000 clones, none of them singletons. This sequence originates from a person aged 18 to 69 in good health. The sequenced sample was peripheral blood mononuclear cells. The V gene is TRBV7-3, the J gene TRBJ1-1; D is uncertain. CDR3 bases read: TGTGCCAGCAGCCCCACCCGGGACACTGAA. This gives the protein CASSPTRDTE. The CDR3, in full, reads CASSPTRDTEAFF.